This T cell receptor (beta chain) originates from a study of CD8 T cells in ankylosing spondylitis. Preparation of TCR beta libraries was done by quantitative 5'-RACE with molecular barcodes. MiXCR, applied by TCRdb to the 5' RACE reads, yields one record per CDR3 protein. The sample has 200,000 or so distinct CDR3 sequences, under 15% seen once. Findings and caveats of the study: Disease-linked clones were found to be CD8+ and relatively rare in peripheral blood. Made up of several highly homologous variants, a TCR beta motif appeared characteristic of ankylosing spondylitis blood. Significantly higher representation of disease-linked clones was reported for matched ankylosing spondylitis synovial fluid.

This clonotype was recorded many times. Its matching antigen is unknown. The sequence derives from a female donor with ankylosing spondylitis or in good health (not recorded which). Sequencing input: blood, either unsorted or a sorted T cell fraction (not recorded which).

The CDR3 loop is CASSPTERGGNEKLFF. The CDR3 nucleotides read TGCGCCAGCAGCCCCACTGAACGGGGAGGAAATGAAAAACTGTTTTTT. This chain connects TRBV4-3 to TRBJ1-4; D not resolved. The CDR3 has 16 residues. Germline CDR1 and CDR2: LGHNA and YSLEER. With 4 bases removed from V and 5 bases from J, the gap between germline ends came to 17 bases.